The 30 T cell receptor beta chains reported below all come from one sample, sequenced in a study of cytomegalovirus exposure and HLA in healthy donors. The PCR ran on 60 Vbeta and 13 Jbeta primers. This table comes from immunoSEQ multiplex PCR, and its TCRdb copy is limited to in-frame clones, with some not included. The profile covers 65,000 to 75,000 clones, with roughly 71% appearing a single time and approximately 10% taken by the ten largest. Sequenced sample: PBMCs. The receptors were gathered from an older woman in good health and CMV-seropositive.

This chain links TRBV7-6 with TRBJ2-2, with D perhaps matching TRBD2 (5 bases). V was cut by 5 bases and J by 1 base, with 5 bases left in between. CDR3 size: 13 residues. Looked up from germline, CDR1 is SGHVS and CDR2 is FNYEAQ. The CDR3 bases are TGTGCCAGCAGCCGGGGGAACACCGGGGAGCTGTTTTTT. Translation gives CASSRGNTGELFF. The variable domain in full, completed from reference TRBV7-6 and TRBJ2-2, reads GAGVSQSPRYKVTKRGQDVALRCDPISGHVSLYWYRQALGQGPEFLTYFNYEAQQDKSGLPNDRFSAERPEGSISTLTIQRTEQRDSAMYRCASSRGNTGELFFGEGSRLTVL.

V and J are TRBV5-1 and TRBJ2-3; D remains unclear. Germline CDR1 and CDR2: SGHRS and YFSETQ. The CDR3 totals 13 residues. V was cut by 4 bases and J by 4 bases, with 10 bases left in between. The CDR3 DNA sequence: TGCGCCAGCAGCAGCTCGCGTCCAGATACGCAGTATTTT. Translated: CASSSSRPDTQYF. Using reference TRBV5-1 and TRBJ2-3 for the parts outside the CDR3, the full variable domain is KAGVTQTPRYLIKTRGQQVTLSCSPISGHRSVSWYQQTPGQGLQFLFEYFSETQRNKGNFPGRFSGRQFSNSRSEMNVSTLELGDSALYLCASSSSRPDTQYFGPGTRLTVL.

This chain connects TRBV28 to TRBJ2-1; TRBD2 matches 10 bases. V gave up 2 bases and J gave up 4 bases; unmatched junction bases: 5. The CDR3 loop spans 16 amino acids. Per germline, CDR1 MDHEN and CDR2 SYDVKM. CDR3 DNA: TGTGCCAGCAGTTTACGAGGTAGCGGGAGGTACAATGAGCAGTTCTTC. This codes for CASSLRGSGRYNEQFF.

This clone was detected a few times. This chain connects TRBV5-1 to TRBJ1-3; no clear D gene. Germline V CDR1 and CDR2: SGHRS, YFSETQ. The CDR3 has 16 residues. The V and J ends lost 4 bases and 2 bases respectively, with 16 bases between them. CDR3 in amino acids: CASSPTEVRPGNTIYF. CDR3 in DNA: TGCGCCAGCAGCCCTACGGAGGTACGGCCTGGAAACACCATATATTTT.

The chain is built from TRBV19 and TRBJ2-6; D possibly corresponds to TRBD1 (6 bases). Germline V gives CDR1 LNHDA, CDR2 SQIVND (reference sequence). Trimming stripped 5 bases from V and 0 bases from J, with 11 bases between. This CDR3 spans 16 amino acids. CDR3 nucleotides: TGTGCCAGTAGTCCGTACAGGGTCTCTGGGGCCAACGTCCTGACTTTC. It specifies CASSPYRVSGANVLTF. The variable domain in full, with the rest retrieved from reference TRBV19 and TRBJ2-6, is DGGITQSPKYLFRKEGQNVTLSCEQNLNHDAMYWYRQDPGQGLRLIYYSQIVNDFQKGDIAEGYSVSREKKESFPLTVTSAQKNPTAFYLCASSPYRVSGANVLTFGAGSRLTVL.

The chain carries TRBV7-9 and TRBJ1-1; 8 bases align to TRBD1. Germline V lookup: CDR1 SEHNR, CDR2 FQNEAQ (reference sequence). The V gene end was trimmed by 5 bases and the J gene end by 0 bases; junction bases not matched to a gene: 5. The CDR3 extends over 15 amino acids. CDR3 sequence reads: CASSVGQGMNTEAFF. DNA for the CDR3: TGTGCCAGCAGCGTCGGACAGGGAATGAACACTGAAGCTTTCTTT.

This chain connects TRBV30 to TRBJ1-5; 9 bases are a match to TRBD1. The trim removed 0 bases at V and 6 bases at J, leaving 6 bases unmatched. The V gene's germline CDR1 is GTSNPN and CDR2 SVGIG (reference sequence). The CDR3 loop spans 15 amino acids. Written as DNA, the CDR3 is TGTGCCTGGAGTGTAACAGGGGGCTTCATTCAGCCCCAGCATTTT. Amino acid sequence: CAWSVTGGFIQPQHF.

V is TRBV27 and J is TRBJ1-6, with 7 bases aligning to TRBD1. CDR1 is MNHEY and CDR2 is SMNVEV in the germline V gene (reference sequence). This CDR3 region has 14 residues. Trimming took 5 bases from V and 10 from J; bases not matched to a gene: 8. CDR3: CASSPRQGQSPLHF. The CDR3 DNA reads TGTGCCAGCAGTCCCCGACAGGGTCAGTCACCCCTCCACTTT.

The J gene is TRBJ1-1, the V gene TRBV28, with 7 nucleotides matching TRBD1. CDR3 length: 16 residues. Trimming removed 1 base from V and 0 bases from J; junction bases left unmatched: 5. Per germline, CDR1 MDHEN and CDR2 SYDVKM. The CDR3 is CASSLSEGQMNTEAFF. The CDR3 nucleotides are TGTGCCAGCAGTTTATCCGAGGGACAGATGAACACTGAAGCTTTCTTT. The full variable domain, with the rest looked up from reference TRBV28 and TRBJ1-1, is DVKVTQSSRYLVKRTGEKVFLECVQDMDHENMFWYRQDPGLGLRLIYFSYDVKMKEKGDIPEGYSVSREKKERFSLILESASTNQTSMYLCASSLSEGQMNTEAFFGQGTRLTVV.

V is TRBV5-4 and J is TRBJ2-3, with TRBD2 matching 14 bases. CDR3 length: 15 amino acids. V shed 3 bases, J shed 4 bases, and the junction held 1 base outside the gene matches. Germline-derived CDR1 and CDR2 are SGHNT and YYREEE (reference sequence). The CDR3 protein is CASSSGLAGADTQYF. The CDR3 DNA follows: TGTGCCAGCAGCTCGGGACTAGCGGGGGCAGATACGCAGTATTTT.

The rearrangement uses TRBV5-1 and TRBJ1-4; D remains unclear. Trimming removed 2 bases at V and 3 bases at J, with 8 bases between. Germline CDR1 reads SGHRS; CDR2 reads YFSETQ. CDR3 length: 14 amino acids. For the CDR3, the DNA is TGCGCCAGCAGCTTAGACCGGGCTAATGAAAAACTGTTTTTT. Amino acids: CASSLDRANEKLFF. The whole variable domain, filled in from reference TRBV5-1 and TRBJ1-4, reads KAGVTQTPRYLIKTRGQQVTLSCSPISGHRSVSWYQQTPGQGLQFLFEYFSETQRNKGNFPGRFSGRQFSNSRSEMNVSTLELGDSALYLCASSLDRANEKLFFGSGTQLSVL.

This clone was seen a few times. This rearrangement joins TRBV5-1 to TRBJ2-5; no definite D call. Germline CDR1 SGHRS, CDR2 YFSETQ. This CDR3 region has 13 residues. Deletions cut 1 base from V and 2 bases from J, with 6 bases between. CDR3 nucleotides: TGCGCCAGCAGCTTGCGCAGGCAAGAGACCCAGTACTTC. Amino acids: CASSLRRQETQYF.

This chain links TRBV4-1 with TRBJ1-4; D remains ambiguous. Germline lookup yields CDR1 MGHRA and CDR2 YSYEKL. The CDR3 sequence is 14 residues long. V dropped 4 bases and J dropped 0 bases, with 6 bases sitting between them. This chain's CDR3 is CASSRDATNEKLFF. DNA for the CDR3: TGCGCCAGCAGCCGAGACGCAACTAATGAAAAACTGTTTTTT.

The V gene is TRBV27, the J gene TRBJ1-5; 9 bases agree with TRBD1. With V trimmed by 5 bases and J by 3 bases, 8 bases remained unmatched. Germline V lookup: CDR1 MNHEY, CDR2 SMNVEV (reference sequence). This CDR3 contains 16 residues. The chain's CDR3 is CASSVTGGPYNQPQHF. For the CDR3, the DNA is TGTGCCAGCAGTGTTACAGGGGGCCCTTACAATCAGCCCCAGCATTTT.

This sequence joins TRBV6-1 and TRBJ1-2; the D is unclear. The CDR3 loop spans 13 amino acids. V shed 2 bases and J shed 2 bases, with 6 bases lying between them. Germline loops: CDR1 MNHNS, CDR2 SASEGT. CDR3 amino acids: CASSEWQNYGYTF. CDR3 sequence (DNA): TGTGCCAGCAGTGAATGGCAGAACTATGGCTACACCTTC.

The CDR3 bases are TGTGCCAGCATCCCCTGGACTAGCGGGGGGGAGACCCAGTACTTC. Protein sequence: CASIPWTSGGETQYF. V gene TRBV2 combines with J gene TRBJ2-5; 14 nucleotides match TRBD2. In germline, CDR1 is SNHLY, CDR2 FYNNEI. J gave up 5 bases and V 7 bases, and 6 bases lay outside the gene matches. The CDR3 has 15 amino acids.

This sequence joins TRBV28 and TRBJ1-5; weak D call: TRBD1 (5 bases). The germline gives CDR1 MDHEN, CDR2 SYDVKM. The CDR3 totals 13 residues. CDR3 amino acids: CAAGRDRNQPQHF. CDR3 nucleotides: TGTGCAGCAGGGAGGGATCGCAATCAGCCCCAGCATTTT.

The DNA for the CDR3 is TGTGCCAGCAGCCAGGGGTGGGACGGGGAGCTGTTTTTT. Amino acids: CASSQGWDGELFF. The V call is TRBV5-4, the J call TRBJ2-2, with D possibly being TRBD1 (6 bases). Germline V gene data show CDR1 as SGHNT and CDR2 as YYREEE (reference sequence). V was cut by 4 bases and J by 7 bases, with 11 bases left in between. The CDR3 length is 13 residues.

In DNA form, the CDR3 reads TGCGCCAGCAGCGTAGCGGGGGGGCTAGAGACCCAGTACTTC. It yields the protein CASSVAGGLETQYF. The chain combines TRBV5-1 with TRBJ2-5, with 11 bases lining up with TRBD2. Germline values: CDR1 SGHRS, CDR2 YFSETQ. V lost 4 bases, J lost 4 bases, and 3 bases stayed unmatched. The CDR3 spans 14 residues. The whole variable domain, filled in from reference TRBV5-1 and TRBJ2-5, reads KAGVTQTPRYLIKTRGQQVTLSCSPISGHRSVSWYQQTPGQGLQFLFEYFSETQRNKGNFPGRFSGRQFSNSRSEMNVSTLELGDSALYLCASSVAGGLETQYFGPGTRLLVL.

This chain connects TRBV6-1 to TRBJ1-5, with 9 bases fitting TRBD1. CDR3 length: 13 amino acids. Germline V gives CDR1 MNHNS, CDR2 SASEGT. Unmatched junction bases numbered 2, after V lost 5 bases and J lost 6 bases. DNA for the CDR3: TGTGCCAGCAGTCTACAGGGGGCTCAGCCCCAGCATTTT. Translated, it gives CASSLQGAQPQHF.

This clone showed up just a few times. This rearrangement joins TRBV19 to TRBJ2-1, with TRBD1 matching 7 bases. The germline gives CDR1 LNHDA, CDR2 SQIVND (reference sequence). Trimming took 2 bases from V and 10 from J; bases not matched to a gene: 8. The CDR3 has 14 amino acids. CDR3 sequence: CASSIPGQIREQFF. The CDR3 region has the DNA TGTGCCAGTAGTATACCGGGACAGATAAGGGAGCAGTTCTTC.

This rearrangement joins TRBV5-8 to TRBJ1-6; 7 nucleotides agree with TRBD1. Germline loops: CDR1 SGHTS, CDR2 YDEGEE. Trimming removed 5 bases from V and 10 bases from J; junction bases left unmatched: 12. The CDR3 loop spans 15 amino acids. The CDR3 protein is CASRQNRGAGSPLHF. Here the CDR3 DNA reads TGTGCCAGCAGACAGAACAGGGGTGCGGGATCACCCCTCCACTTT.

This chain uses TRBV5-1 with TRBJ2-5; 11 bases are a match to TRBD2. CDR1 is SGHRS and CDR2 is YFSETQ in the germline V gene. There are 14 residues in the CDR3. The V segment lost 6 bases and the J segment 4 bases; nucleotides outside the gene matches: 5. The CDR3 reads CASTPLAGVETQYF. The CDR3 DNA sequence: TGCGCCAGCACCCCACTAGCGGGAGTAGAGACCCAGTACTTC.

The rearrangement links TRBV7-3 to TRBJ2-1, with 7 nucleotides matching TRBD2. Germline CDR1 reads SGHTA; CDR2 reads FQGTGA. The J segment lost 6 bases and the V segment lost 0 bases, leaving 5 bases of the junction unmatched. The CDR3 runs to 15 residues. CDR3 nucleotide sequence: TGTGCCAGCAGCTTAACGGGGGGGGAAGTCAATGAGCAGTTCTTC. It encodes CASSLTGGEVNEQFF.

This clone was detected a few times. The chain has TRBV14 and TRBJ1-4; 9 nucleotides line up with TRBD1. V lost 4 bases, J lost 5 bases, and 5 bases stayed unmatched. CDR3 length: 15 residues. Germline-derived CDR1 and CDR2 are SGHDN and FVKESK. The CDR3 nucleotides read TGTGCCAGCAGCCCACCCGGGACAGGGAATGAAAAACTGTTTTTT. It encodes CASSPPGTGNEKLFF.

The chain carries TRBV11-2 and TRBJ2-7; TRBD1 aligns across 8 bases. The CDR3 covers 14 residues. The V gene end was trimmed by 1 base and the J gene end by 5 bases; junction bases not matched to a gene: 4. The germline CDR1 and CDR2 sequences are SGHAT and FQNNGV. The CDR3 DNA reads TGTGCCAGCAGCTTAGCAGGGGGCGCCCACGAGCAGTACTTC. It encodes CASSLAGGAHEQYF.

Written as DNA, the CDR3 is TGTGCCAGCAGCTCGACAGGACAGGGCTATAATTCACCCCTCCACTTT. It is translated as CASSSTGQGYNSPLHF. The rearrangement joins TRBV5-4 to TRBJ1-6, with 8 bases aligning to TRBD1. V lost 3 bases, J lost 3 bases, and 5 bases stayed unmatched. CDR1 is SGHNT, CDR2 YYREEE, per germline (reference sequence). This CDR3 is built from 16 residues. Full variable domain (missing parts from reference TRBV5-4 and TRBJ1-6): ETGVTQSPTHLIKTRGQQVTLRCSSQSGHNTVSWYQQALGQGPQFIFQYYREEENGRGNFPPRFSGLQFPNYSSELNVNALELDDSALYLCASSSTGQGYNSPLHFGNGTRLTVT.

The CDR3 loop reads CASSLETGFNSPLHF. For the CDR3, the DNA is TGCGCCAGCAGCTTGGAGACAGGCTTCAATTCACCCCTCCACTTT. The V gene is TRBV5-1, the J gene TRBJ1-6; a possible D gene is TRBD1 (6 bases). Per germline, CDR1 SGHRS and CDR2 YFSETQ. Trimming stripped 0 bases from V and 7 bases from J, with 11 bases between. CDR3 length equals 15 residues.

The V and J genes are TRBV18 and TRBJ1-1; possibly TRBD1 for D (6 bases). V was clipped by 6 bases and J by 4 bases, with 21 bases between them. Germline CDR1 KGHSH, CDR2 LQKENI. The CDR3 runs to 16 residues. In DNA, the CDR3 is TGTGCCAGCTCCCCCCCGTCGGGGGCGGGGGGCACTGAAGCTTTCTTT. Translation: CASSPPSGAGGTEAFF.

CDR3 loop: CASSVVSQLNTEAFF. The CDR3 nucleotides read TGTGCCAGCAGCGTAGTTAGCCAGTTGAACACTGAAGCTTTCTTT. The chain has TRBV9 and TRBJ1-1; no reliable D call. V lost 0 bases and J lost 0, with 9 bases in between. CDR3 size: 15 residues. Germline lookup yields CDR1 SGDLS and CDR2 YYNGEE.